This T cell receptor (beta chain) was recovered during a study of T cells in Graves' hyperthyroidism and ophthalmopathy. The study, taken as a whole, reports: A model of 13 V-J features distinguished ophthalmopathy from stable hyperthyroidism.

Graves' hyperthyroidism is called stable when ophthalmopathy does not progress within 18 months. Patients aged 18 to 65 had newly diagnosed hyperthyroidism that had lasted under 2 months. Clinicians diagnosed patients from clinical symptoms, serum thyroxine and TRAb, thyroid ultrasound and orbital computed tomography. From RNA transcripts, TCR beta CDR3 regions were amplified. HTBI primers drove first-round RT-PCR of the TCR CDR3. TCRdb called the multiplex PCR reads again in MiXCR, with one record for every CDR3 protein. This table holds some 510,000 distinct CDR3 sequences, less than 25% found once. This clonotype was observed many times. What it recognizes is unknown. CDR3 length: 16 residues. J lost 6 bases, V lost 6 bases, and 11 bases had no gene match.

Sequencing was carried out using blood. The TCR originated in a young man with Graves' hyperthyroidism. This chain uses TRBV12-3 or TRBV12-4 with TRBJ2-2; TRBD1 matches at 9 bases. CDR3 DNA sequence: TGTGCCAGCAGGCTCCCGGGACAGGGAGTACCCGGGGAGCTGTTTTTT. Translation gives CASRLPGQGVPGELFF.